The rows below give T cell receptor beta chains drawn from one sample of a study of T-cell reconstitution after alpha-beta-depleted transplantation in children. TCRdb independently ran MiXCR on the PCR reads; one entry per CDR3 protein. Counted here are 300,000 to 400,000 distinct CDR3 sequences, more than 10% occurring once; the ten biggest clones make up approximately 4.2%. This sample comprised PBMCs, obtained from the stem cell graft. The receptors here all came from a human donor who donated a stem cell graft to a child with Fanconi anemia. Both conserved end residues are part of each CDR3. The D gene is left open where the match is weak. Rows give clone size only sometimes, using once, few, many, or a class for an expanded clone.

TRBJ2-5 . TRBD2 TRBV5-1 TGCGCCAGCAGCCCGGAGGGACTAGCGCCCGAAGAGACCCAGTACTTC CASSPEGLAPEETQYF
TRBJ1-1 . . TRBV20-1 TGCAGTGCTAGAGACAGTTTGAACACTGAAGCTTTCTTT CSARDSLNTEAFF
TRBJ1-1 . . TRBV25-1 TGTGCCAGCAGTGACTCCCAGGGACGGGCTGAAGCTTTCTTT CASSDSQGRAEAFF
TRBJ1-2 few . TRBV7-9 TGTGCCAGCAGCTTAGTCGGGGAGACAGGTGTTCGGAGGACCTTC CASSLVGETGVRRTF
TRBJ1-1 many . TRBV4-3 TGCGCCAGCAGCGACACCATGAACACTGAAGCTTTCTTT CASSDTMNTEAFF
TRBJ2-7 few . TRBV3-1 TGTGCCAGCGGTGAAGGCGTCCCCTACGAGCAGTACTTC CASGEGVPYEQYF
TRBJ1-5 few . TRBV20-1 TGCAGTGCTAGAGATGTTGGGGGTCAGCCCCAGCATTTT CSARDVGGQPQHF
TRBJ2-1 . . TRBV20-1 TGCAGTGCTAGAGCCTCGGGCAGTGAGCAGTTCTTC CSARASGSEQFF
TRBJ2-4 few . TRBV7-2 TGTGCCAGCAGCTTACAGGGCTTGAGAGCCAAAAACATTCAGTACTTC CASSLQGLRAKNIQYF
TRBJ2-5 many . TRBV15 TGTGCCACCAGCAGTATTTTACAGGGGAGGAAAGAGACCCAGTACTTC CATSSILQGRKETQYF
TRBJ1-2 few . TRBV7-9 TGTGCCAGCAGCTACCCCGCGGGGGTGCAAGGCTACACCTTC CASSYPAGVQGYTF
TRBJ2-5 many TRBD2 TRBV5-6 TGTGCCAGCAGCTTGGCCGGGGGTGGACTAGCGGGAGAAGAGACCCAGTACTTC CASSLAGGGLAGEETQYF
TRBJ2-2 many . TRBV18 TGTGCCAGCTCACCAAGACCCCGGGCTACCGGGGAGCTGTTTTTT CASSPRPRATGELFF
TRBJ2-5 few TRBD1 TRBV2 TGTGCCAGCCGGCAGGGGGCTCAAGAGACCCAGTACTTC CASRQGAQETQYF
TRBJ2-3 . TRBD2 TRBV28 TGTGCCAGCAGTTTAGACACTAGCGGGGGGGCGAGAACAGATACGCAGTATTTT CASSLDTSGGARTDTQYF
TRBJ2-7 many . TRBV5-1 TGCGCCAGCAGCTTTGGACAGTGGTACGAGCAGTACTTC CASSFGQWYEQYF
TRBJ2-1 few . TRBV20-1 TGCAGTGCTAGAGATGGTTCTGGCGGGGTCGCGTTCTTC CSARDGSGGVAFF
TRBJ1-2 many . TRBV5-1 TGCGCCAGCAGCTTGGACAGCTATGGCTACACCTTC CASSLDSYGYTF
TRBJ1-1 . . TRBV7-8 TGTGCCAGCAGCCCCGGTGGGGACACTGAAGCTTTCTTT CASSPGGDTEAFF
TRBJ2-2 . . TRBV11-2 TGTGCCAGCAGCTTAGGTCTAGAGAACACCGGGGAGCTGTTTTTT CASSLGLENTGELFF
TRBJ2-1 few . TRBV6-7 TGTGCCAGCAGTTACTCGACCCCTCATGAACTAGAGCAGTTCTTC CASSYSTPHELEQFF
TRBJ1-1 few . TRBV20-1 TGCAGTGCTGTCCGAGGGCCCAACACTGAAGCTTTCTTT CSAVRGPNTEAFF
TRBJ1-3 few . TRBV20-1 TGCAGTGCTATCCGGGGCAGCCCCAGGGACACCATATATTTT CSAIRGSPRDTIYF
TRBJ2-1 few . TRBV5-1 TGCGCCAGCAGCTCCGGGACGGTCAATGAGCAGTTCTTC CASSSGTVNEQFF
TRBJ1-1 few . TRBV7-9 TGTGCCAGCAGCTTAAGGGGGTCTGTTTTCTTT CASSLRGSVFF
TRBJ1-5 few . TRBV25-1 TGTGCCAGCAGTCCGACGGGACACACCAATCAGCCCCAGCATTTT CASSPTGHTNQPQHF
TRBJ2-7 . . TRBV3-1 TGTGCCAGCAGCCAAGATCAAGGGTTCGAGCAGTACTTC CASSQDQGFEQYF
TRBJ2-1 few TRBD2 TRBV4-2 TGTGCCAGCAGCCAAGAAGGGATCAGACTAGCGGAGGACAATGAGCAGTTCTTC CASSQEGIRLAEDNEQFF
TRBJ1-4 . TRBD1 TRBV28 TGTGCCAGTCGACAGGGGCTGGAAAAACTGTTTTTT CASRQGLEKLFF
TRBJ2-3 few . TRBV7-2 TGTGCCAGCAGCTCACTCACAGGGCGGGAGCTCACAGATACGCAGTATTTT CASSSLTGRELTDTQYF
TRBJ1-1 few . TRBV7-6 TGTGCCAGCAGCTTAGGTCCGGGGGCGCGGACTGAAGCTTTCTTT CASSLGPGARTEAFF
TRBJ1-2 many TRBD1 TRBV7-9 TGTGCCAGCAGCGAACGGACAGGGGGCCATGGCTACACCTTC CASSERTGGHGYTF
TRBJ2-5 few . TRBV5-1 TGCGCCAGCAGCTTGGGGATGTACCAAGAGACCCAGTACTTC CASSLGMYQETQYF
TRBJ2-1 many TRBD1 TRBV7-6 TGTGCCAGCAGCCCGACAGGGGTATTCGGTGAGCAGTTCTTC CASSPTGVFGEQFF
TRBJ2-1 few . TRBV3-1 TGTGCCAGCAGCCCCCTACGGAGAGGGAGCTCCTACAATGAGCAGTTCTTC CASSPLRRGSSYNEQFF
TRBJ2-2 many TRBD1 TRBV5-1 TGCGCCAGCAGAGCCGGACAGGCGAACACCGGGGAGCTGTTTTTT CASRAGQANTGELFF
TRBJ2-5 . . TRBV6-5 TGTGCCAGCCGCCTGAAAGAGACCCAGTACTTC CASRLKETQYF
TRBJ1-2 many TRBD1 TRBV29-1 TGCAGCGGGGACAGTCGCTGGGGCTACACCTTC CSGDSRWGYTF
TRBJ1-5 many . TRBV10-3 TGTGCCGCCCAGGGTCGGCCCAATCAGCCCCAGCATTTT CAAQGRPNQPQHF
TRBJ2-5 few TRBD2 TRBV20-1 TGCAGTGCTAGCGGGGGGGGAAGCCAAGAGACCCAGTACTTC CSASGGGSQETQYF
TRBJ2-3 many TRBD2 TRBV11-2 TGTGCCAGCAGCTTAGGAGCGGGAACAGATACGCAGTATTTT CASSLGAGTDTQYF
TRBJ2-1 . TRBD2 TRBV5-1 TGCGCCAGTAGTATAAGCGGGGGGGATTACAATGAGCAGTTCTTC CASSISGGDYNEQFF
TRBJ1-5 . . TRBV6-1 TGTGCCAGCAGTGAGATTTATCAGCCCCAGCATTTT CASSEIYQPQHF
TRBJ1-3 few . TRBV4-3 TGCGCCAGCAGCCAAGAGTGGCTACAAGATGGAAACACCATATATTTT CASSQEWLQDGNTIYF
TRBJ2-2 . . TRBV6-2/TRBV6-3 TGTGCCAGCAGGGACCCGGGCGGCGGGGAGCTGTTTTTT CASRDPGGGELFF
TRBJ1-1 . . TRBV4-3 TGCGCCAGCAGCCAAGAAACCCGATCACGTGAAGCTTTCTTT CASSQETRSREAFF
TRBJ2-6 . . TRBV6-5 TGTGCCAGCCGATACGTGACGGGCTCTGGGGCCAACGTCCTGACTTTC CASRYVTGSGANVLTF
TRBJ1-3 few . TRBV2 TGTGCCAGCAGTGACACGGACTCTGGAAACACCATATATTTT CASSDTDSGNTIYF
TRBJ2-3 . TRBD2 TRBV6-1 TGTGCCAGCAGTACGGGACTAGCGAGGAGCACAGATACGCAGTATTTT CASSTGLARSTDTQYF
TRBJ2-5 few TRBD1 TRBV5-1 TGCGCCAGCAGCGATCGTGACAGGGGTGGGACCCAGTACTTC CASSDRDRGGTQYF
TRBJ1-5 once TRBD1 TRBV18 TGTGCCAGCTCAGGACAGGGAAAAACTCAGCCCCAGCATTTT CASSGQGKTQPQHF